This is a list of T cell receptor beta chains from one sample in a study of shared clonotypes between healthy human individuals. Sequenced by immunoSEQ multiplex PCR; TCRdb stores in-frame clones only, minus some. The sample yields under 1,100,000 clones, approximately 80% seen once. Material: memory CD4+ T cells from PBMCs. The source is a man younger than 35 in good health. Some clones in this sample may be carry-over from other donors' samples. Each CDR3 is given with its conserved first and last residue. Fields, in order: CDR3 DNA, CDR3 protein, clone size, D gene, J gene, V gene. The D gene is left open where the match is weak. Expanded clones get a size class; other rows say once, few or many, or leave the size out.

TGTGCCAGCAGTGTAAACCCCGGGACTGCGAGCTCCTACAATGAGCAGTTCTTC | CASSVNPGTASSYNEQFF | . | . | TRBJ2-1 | TRBV28
TGTGCCAGCAGCCGAGGGGCGGCAGGGACTAATGAAAAACTGTTTTTT | CASSRGAAGTNEKLFF | once | . | TRBJ1-4 | TRBV11-2
TGCGCCAGCAGCCAAGTCTGGTCGAGGGAGGGCCTGGGAGAGACCCAGTACTTC | CASSQVWSREGLGETQYF | once | TRBD2 | TRBJ2-5 | TRBV4-1
TGTGCCAGCAGTTTAAGTGAATTCAATGAGCAGTTCTTC | CASSLSEFNEQFF | . | . | TRBJ2-1 | TRBV28
TGTGCCAGCAAGGGGAACACCTTAGCCAAAAACATTCAGTACTTC | CASKGNTLAKNIQYF | . | . | TRBJ2-4 | TRBV2
TGTGCCAGCAGCCTCGGCAGGGTCCAGTACTTC | CASSLGRVQYF | . | . | TRBJ2-5 | TRBV5-6
TGTGCCAGCAGCGTCACCGGGACTAGCGGAGAGACCCAGTACTTC | CASSVTGTSGETQYF | . | TRBD2 | TRBJ2-5 | TRBV9
TGTGCCAGCAGCCCTCTACTAGCGGGAGCTACAGATACGCAGTATTTT | CASSPLLAGATDTQYF | . | TRBD2 | TRBJ2-3 | TRBV7-9
TGTGCCAGCAGTTACTCGGTGGGAGCCGGGGAGCTGTTTTTT | CASSYSVGAGELFF | . | . | TRBJ2-2 | TRBV6-5
TGCAGCGTTCGATCTCCCGGCGCCGAAGCTTTCTTT | CSVRSPGAEAFF | . | . | TRBJ1-1 | TRBV29-1
TGTGCCAGCAGCCCCTCAGGGGGTGAAAATCAGCCCCAGCATTTT | CASSPSGGENQPQHF | many | TRBD1 | TRBJ1-5 | TRBV4-2
TGTGCCAGCAGTTTATCTCGTACGGGGCCGGAGAGGGCTTTCTTT | CASSLSRTGPERAFF | . | . | TRBJ1-1 | TRBV28
TGCGCCAGCAGCTTGAGGGGTCAGGGGTCCATCTATGGCTACACCTTC | CASSLRGQGSIYGYTF | . | . | TRBJ1-2 | TRBV5-1
TGTGCCAGCAGTTTGGGGTCGTTCTCAGGTGAGCAGTTCTTC | CASSLGSFSGEQFF | . | . | TRBJ2-1 | TRBV28
TGTGCCAGCAGCTTAGGACTAGCGGATATCTACGAGCAGTACTTC | CASSLGLADIYEQYF | . | TRBD2 | TRBJ2-7 | TRBV7-2
TGTGCCACCAGCACCCGGACAGGTGGGGCAGATACGCAGTATTTT | CATSTRTGGADTQYF | . | TRBD1 | TRBJ2-3 | TRBV15
TGTACCAGCAGTCAGAGGGCAGATACGCAGTATTTT | CTSSQRADTQYF | . | . | TRBJ2-3 | TRBV5-8
TGTGCCAGCAACGCCGGGACAAACAATCAGCCCCAGCATTTT | CASNAGTNNQPQHF | . | . | TRBJ1-5 | TRBV28
TGTGCCAGCAGTTACTCGACATGGCCGAATGAAAAGCTGTTTTTT | CASSYSTWPNEKLFF | . | . | TRBJ1-4 | TRBV6-5
TGCGCCAGCAGCTTGGCGGGACCTGACACCGGGGAGCTGTTTTTT | CASSLAGPDTGELFF | . | . | TRBJ2-2 | TRBV5-1
TGTGCCAGCAGTGGAGGGGGAGCGGGCAATCAGCCCCAGCATTTT | CASSGGGAGNQPQHF | . | . | TRBJ1-5 | TRBV28
TGTGCCAGTAGTAAGGGGTGGGCGGGGGAGCAAGAGACCCAGTACTTC | CASSKGWAGEQETQYF | . | TRBD2 | TRBJ2-5 | TRBV19
TGTGCCTGGAGAATGTTAAACACAGATACGCAGTATTTT | CAWRMLNTDTQYF | . | . | TRBJ2-3 | TRBV30
TGCGCCAGCAGCCCTCAGGGATCCGGGGAGCTGTTTTTT | CASSPQGSGELFF | . | . | TRBJ2-2 | TRBV5-1